This section outlines one TCR beta chain sequence together with its context. Time point meaning: longitudinal time-point 3. The unsorted libraries were made from 2 million PBMCs kept at -80 C. The J segment lost 4 bases and the V segment lost 2 bases, leaving 5 bases of the junction unmatched. CDR1 SGHRS and CDR2 YFSETQ come from the germline V gene. The CDR3 is 14 amino acids. This sample was taken from a study of neurological immune-mediated disorders. TCRdb redid the calling of the 5' RACE reads with MiXCR, one entry per CDR3 protein. The sample lists approximately 48,000 distinct CDR3 sequences, roughly 12% seen once, with roughly 10% in the top ten.

This chain connects TRBV5-1 to TRBJ1-1, with 7 positions matching TRBD1. Material for sequencing was PBMCs. This sequence was found in a male donor with HTLV-1-associated myelopathy (HAM/TSP). CDR3 DNA sequence: TGCGCCAGCAGCTTTCCCTCAGGGGGCACTGAAGCTTTCTTT. Encoded protein: CASSFPSGGTEAFF.